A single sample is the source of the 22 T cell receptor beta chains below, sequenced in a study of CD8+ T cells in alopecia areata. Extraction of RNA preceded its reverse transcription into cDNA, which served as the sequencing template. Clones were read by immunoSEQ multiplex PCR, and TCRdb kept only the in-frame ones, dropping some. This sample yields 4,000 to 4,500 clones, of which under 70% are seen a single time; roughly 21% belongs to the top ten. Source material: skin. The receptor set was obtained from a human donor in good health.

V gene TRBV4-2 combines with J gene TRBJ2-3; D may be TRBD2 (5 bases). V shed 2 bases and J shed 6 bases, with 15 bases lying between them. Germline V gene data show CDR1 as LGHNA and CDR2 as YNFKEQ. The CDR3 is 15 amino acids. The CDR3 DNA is TGTGCCAGCAGCCAAAATAAGGGAGTAGGGGATACGCAGTATTTT. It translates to CASSQNKGVGDTQYF.

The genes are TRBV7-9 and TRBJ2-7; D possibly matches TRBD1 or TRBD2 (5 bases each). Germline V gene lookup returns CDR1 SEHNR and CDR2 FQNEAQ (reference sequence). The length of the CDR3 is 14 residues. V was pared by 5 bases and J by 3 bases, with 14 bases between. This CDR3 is CASSPPGLVYEQYF. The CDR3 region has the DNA TGTGCCAGCAGCCCACCGGGGCTAGTCTACGAGCAGTACTTC.

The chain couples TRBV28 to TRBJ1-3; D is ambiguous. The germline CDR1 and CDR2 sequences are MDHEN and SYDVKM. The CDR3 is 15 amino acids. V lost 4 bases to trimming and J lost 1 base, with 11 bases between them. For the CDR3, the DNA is TGTGCCAGCAGTTCGTCAGTGGGGTCTGGAAACACCATATATTTT. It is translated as CASSSSVGSGNTIYF.

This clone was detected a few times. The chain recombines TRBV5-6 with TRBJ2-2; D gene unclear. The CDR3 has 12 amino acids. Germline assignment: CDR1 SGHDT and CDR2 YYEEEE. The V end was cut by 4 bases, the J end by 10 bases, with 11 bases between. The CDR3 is CASSHTAQELFF. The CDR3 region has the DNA TGTGCCAGCAGCCACACGGCACAGGAGCTGTTTTTT. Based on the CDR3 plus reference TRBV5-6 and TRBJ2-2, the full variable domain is DAGVTQSPTHLIKTRGQQVTLRCSPKSGHDTVSWYQQALGQGPQFIFQYYEEEERQRGNFPDRFSGHQFPNYSSELNVNALLLGDSALYLCASSHTAQELFFGEGSRLTVL.

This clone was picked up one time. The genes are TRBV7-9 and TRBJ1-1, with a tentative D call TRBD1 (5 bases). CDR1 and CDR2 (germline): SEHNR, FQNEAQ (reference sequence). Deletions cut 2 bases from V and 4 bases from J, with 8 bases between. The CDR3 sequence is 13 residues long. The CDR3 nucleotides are TGTGCCAGCAGCTTACAGGGTAGCACTGAAGCTTTCTTT. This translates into CASSLQGSTEAFF.

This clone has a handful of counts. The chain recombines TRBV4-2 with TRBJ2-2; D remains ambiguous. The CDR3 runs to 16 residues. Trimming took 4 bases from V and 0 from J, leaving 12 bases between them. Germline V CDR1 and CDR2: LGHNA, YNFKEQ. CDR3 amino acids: CASSPGQAANTGELFF. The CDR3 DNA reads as TGTGCCAGCAGCCCGGGCCAGGCTGCGAACACCGGGGAGCTGTTTTTT.

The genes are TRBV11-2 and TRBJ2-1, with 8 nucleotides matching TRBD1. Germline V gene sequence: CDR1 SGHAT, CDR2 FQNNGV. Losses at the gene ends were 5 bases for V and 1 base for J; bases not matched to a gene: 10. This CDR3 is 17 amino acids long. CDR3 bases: TGTGCCAGCAGCCCCCAAGGACAGGGACGGTCCTACAATGAGCAGTTCTTC. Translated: CASSPQGQGRSYNEQFF. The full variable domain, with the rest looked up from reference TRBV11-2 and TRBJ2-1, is EAGVAQSPRYKIIEKRQSVAFWCNPISGHATLYWYQQILGQGPKLLIQFQNNGVVDDSQLPKDRFSAERLKGVDSTLKIQPAKLEDSAVYLCASSPQGQGRSYNEQFFGPGTRLTVL.

CDR3: CASSTGLAGGFLNEQFF. In DNA, the CDR3 is TGTGCCAGCAGCACGGGACTAGCGGGAGGGTTTCTCAACGAGCAGTTCTTC. The chain couples TRBV11-1 to TRBJ2-1; 16 bases line up with TRBD2. Germline V gives CDR1 SGHAT, CDR2 FQDESV (reference sequence). The length of the CDR3 is 17 residues. V trimming: 5 bases; J trimming: 10 bases; junction bases outside the gene matches: 11.

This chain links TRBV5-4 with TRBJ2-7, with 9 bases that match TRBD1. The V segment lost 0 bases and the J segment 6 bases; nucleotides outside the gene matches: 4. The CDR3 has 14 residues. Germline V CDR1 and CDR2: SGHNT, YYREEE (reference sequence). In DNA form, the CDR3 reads TGTGCCAGCAGCTTGGGGGACAGGGCCGCCGAGCAGTACTTC. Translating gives CASSLGDRAAEQYF.

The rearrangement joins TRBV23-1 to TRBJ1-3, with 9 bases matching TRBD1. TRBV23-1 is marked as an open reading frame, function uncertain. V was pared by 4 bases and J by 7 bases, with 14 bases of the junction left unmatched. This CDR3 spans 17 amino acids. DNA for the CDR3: TGCGCCAGCAGTCCGCCTCTCCCGACAGGGGGTAACAACACCATATATTTT. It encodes CASSPPLPTGGNNTIYF.

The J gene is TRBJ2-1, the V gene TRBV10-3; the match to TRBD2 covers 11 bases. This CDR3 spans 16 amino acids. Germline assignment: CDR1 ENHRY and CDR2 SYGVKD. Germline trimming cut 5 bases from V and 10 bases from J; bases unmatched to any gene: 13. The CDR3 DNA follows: TGTGCCATCAGTCCGGGACAGACTAGCGGGATAAGAGAGCAGTTCTTC. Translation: CAISPGQTSGIREQFF.

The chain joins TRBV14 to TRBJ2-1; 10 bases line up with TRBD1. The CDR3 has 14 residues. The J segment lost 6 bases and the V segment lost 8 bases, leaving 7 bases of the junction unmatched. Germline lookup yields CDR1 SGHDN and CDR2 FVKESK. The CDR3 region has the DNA TGTGCCAGCGGCCGGGACAGGGGTATCAATGAGCAGTTCTTC. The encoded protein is CASGRDRGINEQFF. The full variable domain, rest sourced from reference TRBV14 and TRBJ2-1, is EAGVTQFPSHSVIEKGQTVTLRCDPISGHDNLYWYRRVMGKEIKFLLHFVKESKQDESGMPNNRFLAERTGGTYSTLKVQPAELEDSGVYFCASGRDRGINEQFFGPGTRLTVL.

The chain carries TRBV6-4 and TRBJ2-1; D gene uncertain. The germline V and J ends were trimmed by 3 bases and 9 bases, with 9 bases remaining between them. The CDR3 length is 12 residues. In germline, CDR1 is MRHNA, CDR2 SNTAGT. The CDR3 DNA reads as TGTGCCAGCAGTGATGGGGAAACTGAGCAGTTCTTC. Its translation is CASSDGETEQFF.

CDR3 sequence (DNA): TGTGCCAGCTCACCAAGGCTTGGGACCCAGTACTTC. It codes for CASSPRLGTQYF. The chain joins TRBV18 to TRBJ2-5; no clear D. Deletions cut 2 bases from V and 7 bases from J, with 8 bases between. From germline, CDR1 is KGHSH and CDR2 LQKENI. This CDR3 has 12 amino acids.

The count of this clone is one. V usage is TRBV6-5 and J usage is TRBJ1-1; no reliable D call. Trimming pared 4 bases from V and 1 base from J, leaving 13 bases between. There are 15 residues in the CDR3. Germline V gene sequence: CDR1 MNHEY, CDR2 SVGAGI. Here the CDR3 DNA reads TGTGCCAGCAGTTTAGTAATCCCTGGGAACACTGAAGCTTTCTTT. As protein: CASSLVIPGNTEAFF.

CDR3 nucleotides: TGTGCCAGTAGCGGGTACAATGAGCAGTTCTTC. It specifies CASSGYNEQFF. V and J are TRBV7-2 and TRBJ2-1; TRBD2 matches 7 bases. The CDR3 is 11 amino acids. Looked up from germline, CDR1 is SGHTA and CDR2 is FQGNSA. Trimming cost V 9 bases and J 4 bases; bases outside gene matches: 0.

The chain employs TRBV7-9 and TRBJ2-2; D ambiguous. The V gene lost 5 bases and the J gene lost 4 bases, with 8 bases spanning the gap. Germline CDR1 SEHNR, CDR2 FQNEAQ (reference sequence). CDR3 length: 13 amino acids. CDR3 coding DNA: TGTGCCAGCAGCGAGCAGCCCACCGGGGAGCTGTTTTTT. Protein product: CASSEQPTGELFF.

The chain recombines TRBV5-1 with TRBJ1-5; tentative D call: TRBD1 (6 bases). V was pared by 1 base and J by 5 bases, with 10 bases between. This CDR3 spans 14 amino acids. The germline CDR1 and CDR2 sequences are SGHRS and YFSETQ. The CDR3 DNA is TGCGCCAGCAGCTTGCAACCAGGGGATCAGCCCCAGCATTTT. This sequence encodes CASSLQPGDQPQHF.

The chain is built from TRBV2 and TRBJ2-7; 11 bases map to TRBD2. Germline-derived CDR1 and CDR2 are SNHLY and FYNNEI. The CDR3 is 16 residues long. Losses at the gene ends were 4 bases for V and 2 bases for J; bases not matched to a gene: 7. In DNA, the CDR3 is TGTGCCAGCAGTGCCCTACTAGCGGGAGACCCCTACGAGCAGTACTTC. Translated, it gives CASSALLAGDPYEQYF.

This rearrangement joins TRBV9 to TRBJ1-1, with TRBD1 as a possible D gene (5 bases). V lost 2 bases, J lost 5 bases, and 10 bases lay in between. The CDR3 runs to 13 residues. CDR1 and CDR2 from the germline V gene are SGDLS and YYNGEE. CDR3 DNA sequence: TGTGCCAGCAGCGTGTCAGGGAGTACTGAAGCTTTCTTT. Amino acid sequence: CASSVSGSTEAFF.

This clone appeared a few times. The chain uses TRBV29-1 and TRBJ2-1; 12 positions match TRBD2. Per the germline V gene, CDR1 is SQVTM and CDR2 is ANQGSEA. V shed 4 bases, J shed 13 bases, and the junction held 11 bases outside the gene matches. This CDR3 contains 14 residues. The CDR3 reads CSVGGTSGPTPQFF. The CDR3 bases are TGCAGCGTTGGGGGGACTAGCGGGCCTACTCCCCAGTTCTTC.

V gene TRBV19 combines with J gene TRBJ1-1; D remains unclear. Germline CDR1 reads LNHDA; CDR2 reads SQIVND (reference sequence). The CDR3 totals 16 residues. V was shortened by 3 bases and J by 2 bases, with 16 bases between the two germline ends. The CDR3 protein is CASSMSLQLSNTEAFF. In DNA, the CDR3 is TGTGCCAGTAGTATGTCACTCCAGTTAAGTAACACTGAAGCTTTCTTT. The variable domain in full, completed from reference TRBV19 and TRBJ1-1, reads DGGITQSPKYLFRKEGQNVTLSCEQNLNHDAMYWYRQDPGQGLRLIYYSQIVNDFQKGDIAEGYSVSREKKESFPLTVTSAQKNPTAFYLCASSMSLQLSNTEAFFGQGTRLTVV.